This TCR beta chain comes out of a study of graft-versus-host responses after intestinal transplantation. The wider study: Recipients were all induced with anti-thymocyte globulin, then given tacrolimus and steroids for 2 to 3 years. General observations from the study: An association linked early post-transplant HvG declines with peak circulating GvH clone levels. Individuals carrying graft-donor T cell macrochimerism showed high graft-versus-host to host-versus-graft clonal ratios in allografts.

Sequenced by immunoSEQ multiplex PCR; TCRdb stores in-frame clones only, minus some. The sample has roughly 7,700 clones, 85% to 95% seen once; the top ten hold roughly 2.2%. Germline V lookup: CDR1 MDHEN, CDR2 SYDVKM. The CDR3 loop spans 18 amino acids. V lost 8 bases, J lost 3 bases, and 27 bases lay in between. Of note for this clone: What it binds is not known.

The V call is TRBV28, the J call TRBJ2-3; no firm D call. The TCR sequence derives from a human patient who received an intestinal transplant, so some T cells may come from the graft donor. Sample: PBMCs, taken 11 days after intestinal transplantation. The CDR3 here is CASGTYVTPVWRTDTQYF. CDR3 bases: TGTGCCAGCGGTACCTATGTGACGCCTGTATGGAGAACAGATACGCAGTATTTT.